This paragraph reports one T cell receptor (beta chain). It has no known antigen specificity. In the germline V gene, CDR1 corresponds to MGHRA and CDR2 to YSYEKL. Counted from cysteine to phenylalanine, this CDR3 has 18 amino acids. DNA is not on record. Sequenced on an Illumina HiSeq 2000. 5'RACE template switching, by which a universal primer site and unique molecular identifiers were added, was used to make TCR beta cDNA libraries. Priming for cDNA synthesis came from the TCR beta constant segment, and two successive PCR amplification steps followed. The authors processed their data as follows. MIGEC was used to demultiplex reads and group reads by UMI, and MiTCR was used to assemble and quantify clonotypes. To exclude erroneous sequences, any TCR cDNA sequence not supported by at least two reads was discarded. The tcR package was used for downstream repertoire analysis, and clonotypes were matched between fractions using CDR3 nucleotide sequence together with V segment. VDJmatch was used to annotate antigen specificity against VDJdb, with one amino acid substitution in CDR3 allowed. Following TCRdb reprocessing, every CDR3 protein sequence forms one entry, and DNA is not provided. In this record, the V and J calls reflect TCRdb's handling and not the investigators' own analysis. The table for this sample records about 370,000 distinct CDR3 sequences. The ten largest account for roughly 10% of the sample.

This record comes from a study of T cells expressing NK-cell markers (dated by TCRdb to the early 2020s). As for the study more broadly: Three sorted T-cell subsets (CD3+CD56+NKG2C+, CD3+CD56+NKG2C- and CD3+CD56-NKG2C+) from fewer than 10 donors had their TCR beta-chain repertoires profiled. Seven of the eight sequenced donors were HCMV-seropositive and one was HCMV-seronegative. All eight donors whose samples were sequenced were randomly selected healthy volunteers, three of them men and five women. Libraries were sequenced as 2 x 150 bp reads on Illumina HiSeq 2000/2500, MiSeq or NextSeq. What the work shows at the level of the full study, not this receptor alone: Those dominant clonotypes were again the most abundant among CD3+CD56-NKG2C+ cells in a handful of donors, at roughly 25-65%. In roughly 6 donors, the dominant CD3+CD56+NKG2C+ clonotypes ranked among the top 10 CD8+ clonotypes, making up about 1.0-7.5% of CD8+ T cells. Whether the expanded NKG2C-expressing T cell clones were specific for HCMV antigens was left unclear.

A commercial ELISA kit detecting HCMV-specific IgG in serum was used to determine HCMV serostatus. Peripheral blood mononuclear cells were isolated from blood by Ficoll density gradient centrifugation. The sample was blood T cells: a sorted CD56 or NKG2C T cell subset, CD4+ or CD8+ T cells, or bulk PBMC T cells (not recorded which). The chain is made from TRBV4-1 and TRBJ1-2. This receptor was obtained from a woman aged 45-65 years in good health. Donor details come from another sample of the same person, matched by shared clones. CDR3 reads: CASSQGIGTEKANYGYTF.